This T cell receptor (beta chain) was captured by sequencing in a study of human T cells and chemical hapten exposure. Whole-study context: DPC at 2% was the sensitizing agent, placed on approximately 2 cm by approximately 2 cm of upper inner arm skin.

This clonotype was seen a handful of times. The CDR3 is made up of 14 amino acids. The germline V gene encodes CDR1 MDHEN and CDR2 SYDVKM. The V and J ends lost 4 bases and 7 bases respectively, with 16 bases between them. A single record per CDR3 protein comes from TCRdb applying MiXCR to the RACE reads. The sample lists around 110,000 distinct CDR3 sequences, about 11% occurring once. Time point specified: patch test 3, about 24 weeks after DPC sensitization. The treatment here: therapeutic diphenylcyclopropenone sensitization with weekly scalp DPC. The sequence derives from a woman aged 50 to 60 with alopecia areata. Some clones in this sample may be carry-over from other donors' samples. The sequencing used whole blood, collected in connection with sensitization to the hapten diphenylcyclopropenone (DPC). V is TRBV28 and J is TRBJ1-1; possible D gene TRBD1, 6 bases. The DNA for the CDR3 is TGTGCCAGCAGTTCCGGGACAAATCTTATTGAAGCTTTCTTT. Translation: CASSSGTNLIEAFF.